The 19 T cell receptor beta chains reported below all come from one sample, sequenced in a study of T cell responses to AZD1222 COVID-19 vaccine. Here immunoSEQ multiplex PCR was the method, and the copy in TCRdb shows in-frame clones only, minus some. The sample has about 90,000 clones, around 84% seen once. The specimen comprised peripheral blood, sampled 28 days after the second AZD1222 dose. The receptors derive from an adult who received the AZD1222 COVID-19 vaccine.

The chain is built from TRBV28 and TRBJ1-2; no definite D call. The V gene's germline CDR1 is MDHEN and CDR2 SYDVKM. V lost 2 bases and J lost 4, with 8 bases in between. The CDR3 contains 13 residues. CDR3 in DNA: TGTGCCAGCAGTTTAGGGCAGTTCTATGGCTACACCTTC. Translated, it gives CASSLGQFYGYTF.

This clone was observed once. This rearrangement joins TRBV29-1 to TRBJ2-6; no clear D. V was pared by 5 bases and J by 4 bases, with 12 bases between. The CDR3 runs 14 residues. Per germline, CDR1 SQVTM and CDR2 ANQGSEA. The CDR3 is CSVSTSTGANVLTF. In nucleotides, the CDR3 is TGCAGCGTTTCGACTTCTACCGGGGCCAACGTCCTGACTTTC. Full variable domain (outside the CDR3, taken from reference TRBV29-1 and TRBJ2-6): SAVISQKPSRDICQRGTSLTIQCQVDSQVTMMFWYRQQPGQSLTLIATANQGSEATYESGFVIDKFPISRPNLTFSTLTVSNMSPEDSSIYLCSVSTSTGANVLTFGAGSRLTVL.

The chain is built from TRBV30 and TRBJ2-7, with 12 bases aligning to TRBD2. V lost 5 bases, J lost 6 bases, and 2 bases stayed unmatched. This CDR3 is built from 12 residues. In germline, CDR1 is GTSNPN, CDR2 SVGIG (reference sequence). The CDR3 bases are TGTGCCTGGGGACTAGCGGGAAGCGAGCAGTACTTC. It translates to CAWGLAGSEQYF.

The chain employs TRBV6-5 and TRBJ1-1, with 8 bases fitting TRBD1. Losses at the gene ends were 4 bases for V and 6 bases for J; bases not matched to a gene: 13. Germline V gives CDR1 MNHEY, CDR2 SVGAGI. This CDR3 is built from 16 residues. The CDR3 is CASSSDRGRYGAEAFF. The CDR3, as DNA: TGTGCCAGCAGTTCCGACAGGGGCAGGTATGGCGCTGAAGCTTTCTTT.

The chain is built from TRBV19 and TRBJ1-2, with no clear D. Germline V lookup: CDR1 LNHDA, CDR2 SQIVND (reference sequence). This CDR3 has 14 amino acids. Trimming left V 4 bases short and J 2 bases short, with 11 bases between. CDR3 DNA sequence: TGTGCCAGTAGTAACTTTTTGCTGAACTATGGCTACACCTTC. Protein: CASSNFLLNYGYTF.

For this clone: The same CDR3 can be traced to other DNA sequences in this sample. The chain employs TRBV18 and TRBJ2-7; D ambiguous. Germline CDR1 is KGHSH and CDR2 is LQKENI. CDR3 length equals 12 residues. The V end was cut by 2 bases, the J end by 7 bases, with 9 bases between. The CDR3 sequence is CASSPYVGEQYF. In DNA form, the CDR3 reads TGTGCCAGCTCACCATATGTCGGGGAGCAGTACTTC.

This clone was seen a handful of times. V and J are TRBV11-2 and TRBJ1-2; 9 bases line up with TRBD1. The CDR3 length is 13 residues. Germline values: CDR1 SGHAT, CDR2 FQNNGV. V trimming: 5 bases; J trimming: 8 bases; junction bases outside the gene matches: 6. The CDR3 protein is CASSPGTGTGYTF. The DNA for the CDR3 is TGTGCCAGCAGCCCCGGGACAGGGACCGGCTACACCTTC.

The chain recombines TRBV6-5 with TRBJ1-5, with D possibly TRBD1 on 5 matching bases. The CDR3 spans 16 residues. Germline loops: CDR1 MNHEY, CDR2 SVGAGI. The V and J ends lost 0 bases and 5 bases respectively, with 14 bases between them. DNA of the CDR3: TGTGCCAGCAGTTACTCGCGGCAGGGAGGAGATCAGCCCCAGCATTTT. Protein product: CASSYSRQGGDQPQHF.

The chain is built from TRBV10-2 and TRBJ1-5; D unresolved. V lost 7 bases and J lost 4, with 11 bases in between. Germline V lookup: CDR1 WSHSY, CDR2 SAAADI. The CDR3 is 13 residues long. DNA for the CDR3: TGCGCCAGCAAGGATGACCTTAATCAGCCCCAGCATTTT. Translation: CASKDDLNQPQHF.

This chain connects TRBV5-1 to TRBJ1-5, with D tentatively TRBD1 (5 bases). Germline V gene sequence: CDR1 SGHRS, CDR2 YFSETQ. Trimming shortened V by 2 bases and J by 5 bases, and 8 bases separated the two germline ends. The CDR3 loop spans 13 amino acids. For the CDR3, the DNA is TGCGCCAGCAGCTTCGGGGGGGATCAGCCCCAGCATTTT. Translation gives CASSFGGDQPQHF.

The CDR3 reads CASLGGELFF. CDR3 DNA: TGTGCCAGCCTCGGCGGGGAGCTGTTTTTT. The chain recombines TRBV19 with TRBJ2-2, with D unclear. The CDR3 consists of 10 residues. Germline V lookup: CDR1 LNHDA, CDR2 SQIVND (reference sequence). Trimming shortened V by 9 bases and J by 7 bases, and 6 bases separated the two germline ends. Complete variable domain (other parts from reference TRBV19 and TRBJ2-2): DGGITQSPKYLFRKEGQNVTLSCEQNLNHDAMYWYRQDPGQGLRLIYYSQIVNDFQKGDIAEGYSVSREKKESFPLTVTSAQKNPTAFYLCASLGGELFFGEGSRLTVL.

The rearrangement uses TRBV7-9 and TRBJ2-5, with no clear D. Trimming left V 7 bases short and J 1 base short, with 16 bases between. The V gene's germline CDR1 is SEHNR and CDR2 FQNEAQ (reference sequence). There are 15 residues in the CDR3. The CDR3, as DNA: TGTGCCAGCACCTTCCTCGACGGCGCCCAAGAGACCCAGTACTTC. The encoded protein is CASTFLDGAQETQYF.

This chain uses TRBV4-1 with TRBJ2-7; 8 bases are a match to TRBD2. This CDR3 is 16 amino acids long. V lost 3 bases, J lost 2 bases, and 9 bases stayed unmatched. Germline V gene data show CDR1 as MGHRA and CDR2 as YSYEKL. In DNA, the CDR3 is TGCGCCAGCAGCCATAGGAATACGGGAGGGACCTACGAGCAGTACTTC. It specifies CASSHRNTGGTYEQYF.

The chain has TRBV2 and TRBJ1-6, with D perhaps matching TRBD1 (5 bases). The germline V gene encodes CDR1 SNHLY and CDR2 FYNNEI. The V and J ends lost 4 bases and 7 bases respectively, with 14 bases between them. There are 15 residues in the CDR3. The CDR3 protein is CASSGAGRVNSPLHF. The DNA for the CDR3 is TGTGCCAGCAGTGGTGCAGGCAGGGTAAATTCACCCCTCCACTTT.

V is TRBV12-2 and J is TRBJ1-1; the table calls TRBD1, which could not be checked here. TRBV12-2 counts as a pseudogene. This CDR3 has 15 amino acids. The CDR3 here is CASRFIPGQRTEAFF. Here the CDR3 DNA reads TGTGCAAGTCGCTTTATCCCGGGACAAAGGACTGAAGCTTTCTTT.

CDR3 coding DNA: TGTGCCAGCAGTTACTCGGGACAGGGGGGCTACGAGCAGTACTTC. As protein: CASSYSGQGGYEQYF. The rearrangement uses TRBV6-5 and TRBJ2-7; 11 nucleotides align to TRBD1. In germline, CDR1 is MNHEY, CDR2 SVGAGI. V shed 0 bases, J shed 3 bases, and the junction held 1 base outside the gene matches. The CDR3 has 15 residues.

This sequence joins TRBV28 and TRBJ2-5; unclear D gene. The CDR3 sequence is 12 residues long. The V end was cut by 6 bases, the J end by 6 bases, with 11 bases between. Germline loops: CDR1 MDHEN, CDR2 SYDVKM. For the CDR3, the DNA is TGTGCCAGCAGCTATTATCGGAAGACCCAGTACTTC. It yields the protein CASSYYRKTQYF.

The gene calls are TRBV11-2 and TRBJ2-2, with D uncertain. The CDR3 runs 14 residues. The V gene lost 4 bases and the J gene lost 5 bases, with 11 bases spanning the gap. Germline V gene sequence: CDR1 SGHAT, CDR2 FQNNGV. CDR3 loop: CASSSSLYTGELFF. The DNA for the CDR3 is TGTGCCAGCAGCTCCTCTTTATATACCGGGGAGCTGTTTTTT.

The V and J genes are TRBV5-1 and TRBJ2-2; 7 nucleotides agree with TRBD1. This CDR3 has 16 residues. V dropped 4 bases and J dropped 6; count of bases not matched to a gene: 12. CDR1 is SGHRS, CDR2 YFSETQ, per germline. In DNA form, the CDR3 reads TGCGCCAGCAGCACTGCGACAGGGATGATGGCCGGGGAGCTGTTTTTT. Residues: CASSTATGMMAGELFF. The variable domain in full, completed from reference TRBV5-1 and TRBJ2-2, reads KAGVTQTPRYLIKTRGQQVTLSCSPISGHRSVSWYQQTPGQGLQFLFEYFSETQRNKGNFPGRFSGRQFSNSRSEMNVSTLELGDSALYLCASSTATGMMAGELFFGEGSRLTVL.